The text below deals with one T cell receptor beta chain. These data come from a study of T cell changes during pregnancy in multiple sclerosis. CDR1 is MDHEN, CDR2 SYDVKM, per germline. Losses at the gene ends were 2 bases for V and 7 bases for J; bases not matched to a gene: 6. The CDR3 covers 14 residues. Clones were sequenced by immunoSEQ multiplex PCR, and TCRdb holds only the in-frame ones, with some missing. The sample shows 20,000 to 25,000 clones, about 87% of them seen only once. Sequencing used CD8+ T cells from peripheral blood mononuclear cells, obtained in the second trimester of pregnancy. This sequence originates from a female donor in good health, enrolled as a control in a pregnancy study. The chain joins TRBV28 to TRBJ1-2, with 8 bases that match TRBD1. CDR3 DNA: TGTGCCAGCAGTTTAGGTGGACAGGGTACTGGCTACACCTTC. This translates into CASSLGGQGTGYTF.